The 14 T cell receptor beta chains in this list originate from one sample, sequenced in a study of post-analysis software for immune sequencing data. The study, taken as a whole, reports: When patients were compared with controls, a handful of TRBV segments were more frequent, TRBV5-6, TRBV5-1 and TRBV20-1 among them.

Built from TCR beta cDNA, the libraries had unique molecular identifiers in them. TCRdb independently ran MiXCR on the PCR reads; one entry per CDR3 protein. This sample has 350,000 to 450,000 distinct CDR3 sequences, with 30% to 45% found just once. These receptors have no known antigen. Material: blood. These receptors all come from a girl aged 2 to 9 with multiple sclerosis.

The gene calls are TRBV20-1 and TRBJ1-2; 7 nucleotides align to TRBD1. CDR3 size: 13 residues. With V trimmed by 6 bases and J by 8 bases, 12 bases remained unmatched. CDR1 is DFQATT, CDR2 SNEGSKA, per germline (reference sequence). In nucleotides, the CDR3 is TGCAGTGCCCGCGTCGCGACAGGGAACGGCTACACCTTC. Translation gives CSARVATGNGYTF.

The J gene is TRBJ2-3, the V gene TRBV12-3 or TRBV12-4; D is ambiguous. CDR3 length: 14 amino acids. V lost 7 bases to trimming and J lost 0 bases, with 11 bases between them. CDR3 nucleotide sequence: TGTGCCAGCACGGAGCTCCGTAGCACAGATACGCAGTATTTT. It specifies CASTELRSTDTQYF.

This clonotype was seen a few times. The chain employs TRBV7-8 and TRBJ2-5, with TRBD2 matching 7 bases. V dropped 2 bases and J dropped 2; count of bases not matched to a gene: 5. CDR3 length: 15 amino acids. Germline V CDR1 and CDR2: SGHVS, FQNEAQ. CDR3: CASSLRRELQETQYF. The CDR3, as DNA: TGTGCCAGCAGCTTAAGGCGGGAGCTACAAGAGACCCAGTACTTC.

The rearrangement joins TRBV4-1 to TRBJ1-1; D call uncertain. V lost 0 bases and J lost 0, with 14 bases in between. CDR1 is MGHRA and CDR2 is YSYEKL in the germline V gene. This CDR3 region has 17 residues. The CDR3 DNA is TGCGCCAGCAGCCAAGAAATAGCCTGGGTGATGAACACTGAAGCTTTCTTT. Its translation is CASSQEIAWVMNTEAFF.

The rearrangement uses TRBV4-1 and TRBJ2-1; D possibly corresponds to TRBD2 (5 bases). Between the trimmed V and J ends, which lost 0 bases and 12 bases, there was a span of 15 bases. CDR3 length: 14 residues. Germline lookup yields CDR1 MGHRA and CDR2 YSYEKL. This CDR3 is CASSQEFLARGQFF. CDR3 coding DNA: TGCGCCAGCAGCCAAGAATTCCTAGCTCGAGGGCAGTTCTTC.

The chain uses TRBV20-1 and TRBJ1-5; 10 positions match TRBD1. Unmatched junction bases numbered 2, after V lost 3 bases and J lost 6 bases. The CDR3 runs to 13 residues. Germline CDR1 and CDR2: DFQATT and SNEGSKA (reference sequence). The CDR3, as DNA: TGCAGTGCTAGGGGACAGGGGATTCAGCCCCAGCATTTT. This sequence encodes CSARGQGIQPQHF.

The chain is built from TRBV29-1 and TRBJ1-2; possibly TRBD1 for D (6 bases). Germline V gene sequence: CDR1 SQVTM, CDR2 ANQGSEA. Trimming removed 0 bases from V and 0 bases from J, with 17 bases in between. CDR3 length: 17 amino acids. The CDR3 spells CSVEDPTGSSANYGYTF. The CDR3 bases are TGCAGCGTTGAAGATCCAACAGGGTCCTCTGCTAACTATGGCTACACCTTC.

This clonotype showed up just once. The chain employs TRBV29-1 and TRBJ2-3; 7 nucleotides align to TRBD2. CDR3 size: 13 residues. The junction had 7 bases not matched to a gene; V was cut back by 6 bases and J by 4 bases. Germline V gives CDR1 SQVTM, CDR2 ANQGSEA. The chain's CDR3 is CSVDSGQSDTQYF. Written as DNA, the CDR3 is TGCAGCGTAGATAGCGGGCAATCAGATACGCAGTATTTT.

This sequence joins TRBV29-1 and TRBJ2-3, with D possibly being TRBD2 (7 bases). V was pared by 5 bases and J by 2 bases, with 11 bases between. Germline V gene sequence: CDR1 SQVTM, CDR2 ANQGSEA. This CDR3 is built from 13 residues. This chain's CDR3 is CSVRGRATDTQYF. CDR3 DNA sequence: TGCAGCGTTAGGGGGAGGGCCACAGATACGCAGTATTTT.

This clonotype was seen a few times. The J gene is TRBJ1-2, the V gene TRBV10-2; perhaps TRBD1 as D (6 bases). This CDR3 region has 13 residues. CDR1 is WSHSY, CDR2 SAAADI, per germline. The V gene lost 7 bases and the J gene lost 4 bases, with 13 bases spanning the gap. CDR3 amino acids: CASKSGATYGYTF. Written as DNA, the CDR3 is TGCGCCAGCAAGTCGGGGGCGACCTATGGCTACACCTTC.

This clonotype was seen a handful of times. The chain carries TRBV7-2 and TRBJ2-7, with 7 bases lining up with TRBD1. The CDR3 totals 16 residues. The germline gives CDR1 SGHTA, CDR2 FQGNSA. V shed 3 bases and J 0 bases; nucleotides not matched to a gene: 8. CDR3 DNA: TGTGCCAGCAGCTTGGCCGGGACAGAATACTCCTACGAGCAGTACTTC. Protein sequence: CASSLAGTEYSYEQYF.

This chain connects TRBV27 to TRBJ2-7; D is possibly TRBD2 (6 bases). Trimming took 5 bases from V and 2 from J, leaving 16 bases between them. From germline, CDR1 is MNHEY and CDR2 SMNVEV (reference sequence). There are 15 residues in the CDR3. CDR3 amino acids: CASSREAGLAYEQYF. Written as DNA, the CDR3 is TGTGCCAGCAGTCGAGAGGCGGGGTTGGCCTACGAGCAGTACTTC.

This clonotype was seen only a few times. The chain recombines TRBV6-5 with TRBJ1-4, with 7 bases that match TRBD1. This CDR3 has 16 residues. The ends lost 6 bases at V and 2 bases at J; junction bases unmatched: 9. CDR1 is MNHEY, CDR2 SVGAGI, per germline. CDR3 coding DNA: TGTGCCAGCAGCCTTCTTACAGGGGCGACTAATGAAAAACTGTTTTTT. It yields the protein CASSLLTGATNEKLFF.

This chain joins TRBV20-1 and TRBJ2-5; perhaps TRBD2 as D (6 bases). The CDR3 loop spans 17 amino acids. The V and J ends lost 6 bases and 4 bases respectively, with 27 bases between them. The germline V gene encodes CDR1 DFQATT and CDR2 SNEGSKA (reference sequence). The CDR3 DNA is TGCAGTGCCCCCGACGCTCTTGGCGGGGTTTACGTAGAGACCCAGTACTTC. Amino acids: CSAPDALGGVYVETQYF.